This T cell receptor beta chain was retrieved from a study of siplizumab effects on memory and regulatory T cells. General observations from the study: The mapping of alloreactive clones to unstimulated subsets covered only a minor fraction of them. There appeared to be greater diversity in naive T cells than in memory cells, and naive T cells seemed major contributors to the alloresponse. Treg origin accounted for an average of roughly 70% of mappable alloreactive CD4+ clones with siplizumab and roughly 26% in controls.

Note on this clone: Its matching antigen is unknown.

TCR templates, about 10^5 per sample, were assayed. Data came from immunoSEQ multiplex PCR; TCRdb stores just in-frame clones and leaves some out. The sample includes tens of thousands of clones, nearly 95% of them seen just once. Unmatched junction bases numbered 0, after V lost 6 bases and J lost 3 bases. Germline V gene lookup returns CDR1 SQVTM and CDR2 ANQGSEA. This CDR3 contains 12 residues. The sample was non-Treg CD4+ T cells sorted from blood. The TCR originated in a human donor in good health. This sequence joins TRBV29-1 and TRBJ2-1, with TRBD2 identical over 9 bases. The CDR3 loop is CSVREGYNEQFF. CDR3 DNA: TGCAGCGTGCGGGAGGGCTACAATGAGCAGTTCTTC.